These 27 T cell receptor beta chains were sequenced from one sample in a study of blood T cell repertoires in COVID-19. Generated by immunoSEQ multiplex PCR, the TCRdb table keeps only in-frame clones and is missing some. Of 150,000 to 200,000 clones in the sample, 88% were seen once. Sequenced: peripheral blood. Source of these receptors: a man in his 70s with active or convalescent COVID-19.

The J gene is TRBJ2-3, the V gene TRBV10-3, with TRBD2 as a possible D gene (7 bases). The CDR3 totals 15 residues. Germline assignment: CDR1 ENHRY and CDR2 SYGVKD. Trimming pared 7 bases from V and 2 bases from J, leaving 16 bases between. The CDR3 DNA follows: TGTGCCATCAAAAGGGGGGGCAGGAACACAGATACGCAGTATTTT. Its translation: CAIKRGGRNTDTQYF.

V usage is TRBV18 and J usage is TRBJ1-5, with TRBD1 matching over 7 bases. With V trimmed by 1 base and J by 2 bases, 5 bases remained unmatched. The CDR3 contains 16 residues. The germline gives CDR1 KGHSH, CDR2 LQKENI. Written as DNA, the CDR3 is TGTGCCAGCTCACCACGGGACAGCTCGCGCAATCAGCCCCAGCATTTT. Its protein is CASSPRDSSRNQPQHF.

With respect to this clone: The germline gene is not matched at one end of the junction; a read error may be the cause. The chain joins TRBV7-2 to TRBJ2-3; 11 positions match TRBD2. CDR3 length: 14 amino acids. Germline V gene sequence: CDR1 SGHTA, CDR2 FQGNSA. In nucleotides, the CDR3 is TGTGCCAGCAGATTAGCGGGGGGGCCGGATACGCAGTATTTT. This translates into CASRLAGGPDTQYF.

The chain's CDR3 is CASSTVNTEAFF. In DNA, the CDR3 is TGTGCCAGCAGTACGGTGAACACTGAAGCTTTCTTT. V is TRBV6-5 and J is TRBJ1-1, with D unclear. Looked up from germline, CDR1 is MNHEY and CDR2 is SVGAGI. The CDR3 runs 12 residues. With 5 bases removed from V and 0 bases from J, the gap between germline ends came to 4 bases.

The gene calls are TRBV6-5 and TRBJ1-4, with 10 bases identical to TRBD1. The trim removed 5 bases at V and 7 bases at J, leaving 4 bases unmatched. The CDR3 consists of 14 residues. The germline V gene has CDR1 MNHEY and CDR2 SVGAGI. CDR3 sequence: CASSRTGGVEKLFF. CDR3 bases: TGTGCCAGCAGTCGGACAGGGGGAGTTGAAAAACTGTTTTTT.

The chain uses TRBV6-5 and TRBJ2-1; 7 bases are shared with TRBD1. Losses at the gene ends were 8 bases for V and 6 bases for J; bases not matched to a gene: 4. There are 12 residues in the CDR3. From germline, CDR1 is MNHEY and CDR2 SVGAGI. The chain's CDR3 is CASGGQINEQFF. CDR3 nucleotides: TGTGCCAGCGGGGGACAGATCAATGAGCAGTTCTTC.

This clone showed up just once. The rearrangement links TRBV7-8 to TRBJ1-2; TRBD1 is a possible D gene (5 bases). There are 18 residues in the CDR3. In germline, CDR1 is SGHVS, CDR2 FQNEAQ. V was cut by 1 base and J by 1 base, with 19 bases left in between. The CDR3 DNA reads as TGTGCCAGCAGCTTAGGGTTCTGGGGCAGGGCCCTTAACTATGGCTACACCTTC. Protein sequence: CASSLGFWGRALNYGYTF.

This chain connects TRBV15 to TRBJ2-3; D may be TRBD2 (5 bases). The CDR3 covers 16 residues. V lost 1 base and J lost 0, with 11 bases in between. CDR1 and CDR2 from the germline V gene are LNHNV and YYDKDF (reference sequence). The CDR3 protein is CATSRAAGTSTDTQYF. Here the CDR3 DNA reads TGTGCCACCAGCAGAGCGGCGGGTACTAGCACAGATACGCAGTATTTT.

This CDR3 is CASSGFEEQYF. The CDR3 DNA reads as TGTGCCAGCAGTGGTTTTGAGGAGCAGTACTTC. The chain has TRBV2 and TRBJ2-7, with D unresolved. Trimming pared 4 bases from V and 7 bases from J, leaving 8 bases between. The CDR3 has 11 residues. CDR1 is SNHLY and CDR2 is FYNNEI in the germline V gene.

J is TRBJ1-3 and V is TRBV5-1, with D hard to call. V gave up 5 bases and J gave up 2 bases, with 11 bases separating them. The CDR3 length is 14 residues. Germline CDR1 is SGHRS and CDR2 is YFSETQ. The DNA for the CDR3 is TGCGCCAGCAGTGAGGGAGAGACTGGAAACACCATATATTTT. Residues: CASSEGETGNTIYF.

This chain joins TRBV28 and TRBJ1-5; D unclear. The CDR3 extends over 14 amino acids. The germline gives CDR1 MDHEN, CDR2 SYDVKM. The V end was cut by 3 bases, the J end by 4 bases, with 10 bases between. CDR3 residues: CASSFNIPNQPQHF. The CDR3 DNA sequence: TGTGCCAGCAGTTTTAACATCCCTAATCAGCCCCAGCATTTT.

The gene calls are TRBV30 and TRBJ1-1; no clear D. This CDR3 is 13 amino acids long. The ends were cut back, 4 bases at V and 4 bases at J, with 13 bases in the middle. Germline values: CDR1 GTSNPN, CDR2 SVGIG (reference sequence). The CDR3 reads CAWTLGGGTEAFF. CDR3 bases: TGTGCCTGGACCCTTGGAGGAGGCACTGAAGCTTTCTTT.

V usage is TRBV2 and J usage is TRBJ1-4; D is unresolved. Germline CDR1 is SNHLY and CDR2 is FYNNEI. Trimming pared 8 bases from V and 7 bases from J, leaving 14 bases between. CDR3 length: 13 residues. CDR3 in amino acids: CASGAHTAEKLFF. The CDR3 bases are TGTGCCAGCGGTGCCCACACCGCTGAAAAACTGTTTTTT.

This chain joins TRBV28 and TRBJ1-2, with D perhaps TRBD1 (6 bases). The CDR3 length is 14 residues. Germline V gives CDR1 MDHEN, CDR2 SYDVKM. V lost 10 bases and J lost 0, with 15 bases in between. CDR3 in DNA: TGTGCCACCTCACAGGGCGCCTCTAACTATGGCTACACCTTC. Translating it yields CATSQGASNYGYTF.

The chain joins TRBV10-3 to TRBJ2-5; the D gene is possibly TRBD2 (6 bases). Looked up from germline, CDR1 is ENHRY and CDR2 is SYGVKD. The ends were cut back, 4 bases at V and 5 bases at J, with 11 bases in the middle. There are 13 residues in the CDR3. The CDR3 loop reads CAISAGVGETQYF. The CDR3 DNA reads TGTGCCATCAGTGCGGGGGTGGGGGAGACCCAGTACTTC.

V gene TRBV30 combines with J gene TRBJ1-5, with D tentatively TRBD1 (6 bases). Trimming stripped 3 bases from V and 3 bases from J, with 9 bases between. Germline V gives CDR1 GTSNPN, CDR2 SVGIG (reference sequence). This CDR3 contains 13 residues. This CDR3 reads CAWSRQANQPQHF. The CDR3 nucleotides are TGTGCCTGGAGCCGACAGGCCAATCAGCCCCAGCATTTT.

The chain recombines TRBV6-6 with TRBJ2-1; TRBD2 matches at 11 bases. The V and J ends lost 6 bases and 0 bases, in that order; junction bases with no gene match: 4. Looked up from germline, CDR1 is MNHNY and CDR2 is SVGAGI (reference sequence). The CDR3 contains 16 residues. The DNA for the CDR3 is TGTGCCAGCAGCCGACTAGCGGGGCTCTCCTACAATGAGCAGTTCTTC. Translating it yields CASSRLAGLSYNEQFF.

The table lists this clone with a count of one. The J gene is TRBJ2-1, the V gene TRBV27, with a tentative D call TRBD1 (6 bases). The CDR3 loop spans 14 amino acids. Germline V gene sequence: CDR1 MNHEY, CDR2 SMNVEV (reference sequence). V gave up 10 bases and J gave up 0 bases, with 13 bases separating them. The CDR3 loop is CAIRQDLSYNEQFF. CDR3 DNA sequence: TGTGCCATCAGACAGGACCTCTCCTACAATGAGCAGTTCTTC.

This chain uses TRBV9 with TRBJ1-1, with a tentative D call TRBD1 (5 bases). This CDR3 has 16 amino acids. V lost 3 bases, J lost 7 bases, and 22 bases lay in between. The germline CDR1 and CDR2 sequences are SGDLS and YYNGEE. The CDR3 DNA reads TGTGCCAGCAGCGCAAAACTGACAGTGCAACCCCTTGAAGCTTTCTTT. It is translated as CASSAKLTVQPLEAFF.

The chain employs TRBV4-1 and TRBJ1-1; tentatively, D is TRBD1 (5 bases). The germline V and J ends were trimmed by 2 bases and 2 bases, with 12 bases remaining between them. The CDR3 covers 15 residues. Looked up from germline, CDR1 is MGHRA and CDR2 is YSYEKL. The CDR3 DNA reads TGCGCCAGCAGCCAACCCACAAGGGGCAACACTGAAGCTTTCTTT. Its protein product is CASSQPTRGNTEAFF.

The rearrangement joins TRBV27 to TRBJ1-5; weak D call: TRBD1 (5 bases). The CDR3 consists of 15 residues. The V gene lost 2 bases and the J gene lost 0 bases, with 8 bases spanning the gap. Per the germline V gene, CDR1 is MNHEY and CDR2 is SMNVEV (reference sequence). CDR3 DNA: TGTGCCAGCAGTTTACAGGGAAATAGCAATCAGCCCCAGCATTTT. Translating it yields CASSLQGNSNQPQHF.

The chain combines TRBV9 with TRBJ2-5, with a possible D match to TRBD1 (5 bases). V lost 0 bases to trimming and J lost 4 bases, with 28 bases between them. The germline V gene has CDR1 SGDLS and CDR2 YYNGEE. The CDR3 covers 20 residues. This CDR3 is CASSVGYRWVGQGLRETQYF. CDR3 in DNA: TGTGCCAGCAGCGTAGGGTATAGGTGGGTTGGGCAGGGATTGCGAGAGACCCAGTACTTC.

The chain joins TRBV13 to TRBJ1-2; the match to TRBD1 covers 7 bases. The CDR3 is 14 residues long. Per the germline V gene, CDR1 is PRHDT and CDR2 is FYEKMQ (reference sequence). V lost 5 bases and J lost 3; bases outside the gene matches: 6. The CDR3 sequence: CASSLTGVDYGYTF. The CDR3 DNA is TGTGCCAGCAGCCTTACAGGGGTGGACTATGGCTACACCTTC.

The chain has TRBV5-6 and TRBJ2-7; 7 nucleotides line up with TRBD1. The ends lost 1 base at V and 6 bases at J; junction bases unmatched: 1. Germline lookup yields CDR1 SGHDT and CDR2 YYEEEE. The CDR3 runs to 12 residues. The CDR3 is CASSLSGGEQYF. CDR3 sequence (DNA): TGTGCCAGCAGCTTGTCAGGGGGCGAGCAGTACTTC.

CDR3 loop: CASSVQGRNNSPLHF. As DNA, the CDR3 is TGTGCCAGCAGCGTACAGGGGCGAAATAATTCACCCCTCCACTTT. The gene calls are TRBV9 and TRBJ1-6; maybe TRBD1 (6 bases). Germline CDR1 SGDLS, CDR2 YYNGEE. V was clipped by 1 base and J by 5 bases, with 10 bases between them. This CDR3 contains 15 residues.

The J gene is TRBJ2-1, the V gene TRBV6-2 or TRBV6-3; the D gene is possibly TRBD1 (6 bases). The V end lost 2 bases, the J end lost 11 bases, and 10 bases lay between the germline ends. Germline assignment: CDR1 MNHEY and CDR2 SVGEGT. CDR3 size: 12 residues. CDR3 protein: CASSYPGTQQFF. The CDR3 coding sequence is TGTGCCAGCAGTTACCCCGGGACACAGCAGTTCTTC.

The chain recombines TRBV28 with TRBJ1-1; a possible D gene is TRBD1 (5 bases). V lost 6 bases, J lost 0 bases, and 11 bases lay in between. CDR3 size: 14 residues. Germline CDR1 MDHEN, CDR2 SYDVKM. The CDR3 reads CASRLTGMNTEAFF. The CDR3 DNA reads TGTGCCAGCAGACTCACAGGTATGAACACTGAAGCTTTCTTT.